This TCR beta chain was sequenced for a study of spatial heterogeneity in lung cancer. Study background: Sequences of the beta chain were consistently detected in greater numbers than alpha-chain sequences.

TCRdb reprocessed the 5' RACE reads with MiXCR, giving one entry per CDR3 protein. The sample has 89,000 or so distinct CDR3 sequences, approximately 20% seen once. The CDR3 has 17 amino acids. Trimming at V came to 7 bases and at J to 2 bases, leaving 10 bases not matched to a gene. Germline V lookup: CDR1 MDHEN, CDR2 SYDVKM. This clonotype showed up many times. Time point specified: sample taken at primary tumor resection. Unsorted whole RNA from tumor, nontumor lung or frozen PBMC underwent sequencing. This chain links TRBV28 with TRBJ2-1, with 11 bases that match TRBD2. The sample consisted of PBMCs, taken at surgery. This receptor was identified in a male donor with early-stage non-small cell lung cancer. CDR3 coding DNA: TGTGCCAGCACCCCCTTGGGGACTAGCGGAACCTACAATGAGCAGTTCTTC. As protein: CASTPLGTSGTYNEQFF.